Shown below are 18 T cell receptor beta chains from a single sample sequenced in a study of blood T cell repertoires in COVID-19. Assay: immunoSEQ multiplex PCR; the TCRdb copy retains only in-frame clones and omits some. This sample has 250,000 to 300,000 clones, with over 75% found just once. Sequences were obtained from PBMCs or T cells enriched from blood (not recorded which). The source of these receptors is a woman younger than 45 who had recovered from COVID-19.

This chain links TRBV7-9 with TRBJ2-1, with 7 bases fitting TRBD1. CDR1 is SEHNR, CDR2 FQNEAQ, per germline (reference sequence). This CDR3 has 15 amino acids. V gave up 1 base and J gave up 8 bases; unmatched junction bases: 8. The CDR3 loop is CASSLGVTGADEQFF. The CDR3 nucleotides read TGTGCCAGCAGCTTAGGGGTAACAGGGGCGGATGAGCAGTTCTTC.

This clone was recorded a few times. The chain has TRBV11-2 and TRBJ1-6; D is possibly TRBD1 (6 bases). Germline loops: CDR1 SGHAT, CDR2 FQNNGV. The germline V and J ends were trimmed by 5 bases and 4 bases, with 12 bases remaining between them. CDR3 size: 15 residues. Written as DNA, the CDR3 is TGTGCCAGCAGCACCCGACAGGCGTATAATTCACCCCTCCACTTT. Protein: CASSTRQAYNSPLHF.

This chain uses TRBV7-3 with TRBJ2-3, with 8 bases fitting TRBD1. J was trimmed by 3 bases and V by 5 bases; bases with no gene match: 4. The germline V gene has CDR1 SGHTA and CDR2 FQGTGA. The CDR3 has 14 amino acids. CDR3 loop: CASSRQGRTDTQYF. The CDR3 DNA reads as TGTGCCAGCAGCCGACAGGGGCGGACAGATACGCAGTATTTT.

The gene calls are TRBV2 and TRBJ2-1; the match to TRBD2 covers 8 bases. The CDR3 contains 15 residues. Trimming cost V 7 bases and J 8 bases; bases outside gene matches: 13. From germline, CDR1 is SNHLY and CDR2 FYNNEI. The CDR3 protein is CASTSKGLGLDEQFF. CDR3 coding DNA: TGTGCCAGCACCTCCAAGGGACTAGGGTTGGATGAGCAGTTCTTC.

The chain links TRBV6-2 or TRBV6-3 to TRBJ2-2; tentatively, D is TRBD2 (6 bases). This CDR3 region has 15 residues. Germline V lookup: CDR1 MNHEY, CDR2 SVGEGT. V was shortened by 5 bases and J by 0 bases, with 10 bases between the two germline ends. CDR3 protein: CASSRSGANTGELFF. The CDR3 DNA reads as TGTGCCAGCAGTCGTAGCGGAGCGAACACCGGGGAGCTGTTTTTT.

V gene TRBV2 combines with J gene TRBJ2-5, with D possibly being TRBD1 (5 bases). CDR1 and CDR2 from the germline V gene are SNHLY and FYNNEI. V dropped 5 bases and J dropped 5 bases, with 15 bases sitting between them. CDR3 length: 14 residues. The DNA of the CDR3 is TGTGCCAGCAGTCAGACTCAGGGTCGGGAGACCCAGTACTTC. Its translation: CASSQTQGRETQYF.

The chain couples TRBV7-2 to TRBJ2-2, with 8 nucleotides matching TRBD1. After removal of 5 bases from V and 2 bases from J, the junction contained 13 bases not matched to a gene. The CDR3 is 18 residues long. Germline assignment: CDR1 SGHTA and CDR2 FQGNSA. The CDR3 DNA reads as TGTGCCAGCAGCCACCGCCTCCGGACAGGGAGAAACACCGGGGAGCTGTTTTTT. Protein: CASSHRLRTGRNTGELFF.

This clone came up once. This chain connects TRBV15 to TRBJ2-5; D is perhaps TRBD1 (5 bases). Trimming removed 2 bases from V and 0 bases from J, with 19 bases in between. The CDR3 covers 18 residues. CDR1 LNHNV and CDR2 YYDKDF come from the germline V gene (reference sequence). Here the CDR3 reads CATSRSRRIQAHQETQYF. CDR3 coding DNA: TGTGCCACCAGCAGAAGCCGAAGAATACAGGCCCACCAAGAGACCCAGTACTTC.

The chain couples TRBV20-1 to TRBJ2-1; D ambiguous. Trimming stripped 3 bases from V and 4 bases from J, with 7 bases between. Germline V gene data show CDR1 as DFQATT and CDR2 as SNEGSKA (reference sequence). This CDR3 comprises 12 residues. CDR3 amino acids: CSASSQYNEQFF. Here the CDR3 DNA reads TGCAGTGCTAGTTCACAGTACAATGAGCAGTTCTTC.

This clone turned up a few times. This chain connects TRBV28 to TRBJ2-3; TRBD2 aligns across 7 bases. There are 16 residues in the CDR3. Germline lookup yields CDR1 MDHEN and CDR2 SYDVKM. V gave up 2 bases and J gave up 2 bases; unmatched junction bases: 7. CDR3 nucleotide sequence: TGTGCCAGCAGTTTACTACCGAGCGGGAACACAGATACGCAGTATTTT. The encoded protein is CASSLLPSGNTDTQYF.

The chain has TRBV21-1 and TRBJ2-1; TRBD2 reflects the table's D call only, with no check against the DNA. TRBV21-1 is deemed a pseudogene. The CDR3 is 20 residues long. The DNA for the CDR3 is TGTGCCAGCAGCAAAACTTCCGGACTAGCGGGAGTAAGCTCCTACAATGAGCAGTTCTTC. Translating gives CASSKTSGLAGVSSYNEQFF.

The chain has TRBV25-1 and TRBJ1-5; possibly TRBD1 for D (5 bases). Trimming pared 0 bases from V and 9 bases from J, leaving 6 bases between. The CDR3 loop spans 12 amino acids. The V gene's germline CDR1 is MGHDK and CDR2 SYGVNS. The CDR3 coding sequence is TGTGCCAGCAGTGAATATAGGGGGCCCCAGCATTTT. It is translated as CASSEYRGPQHF.

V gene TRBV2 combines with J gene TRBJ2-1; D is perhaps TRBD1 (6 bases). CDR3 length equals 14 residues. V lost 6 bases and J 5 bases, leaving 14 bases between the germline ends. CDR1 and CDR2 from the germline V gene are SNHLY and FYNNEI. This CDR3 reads CASSLGQFDNEQFF. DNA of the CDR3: TGTGCCAGCAGCCTAGGACAGTTCGACAATGAGCAGTTCTTC.

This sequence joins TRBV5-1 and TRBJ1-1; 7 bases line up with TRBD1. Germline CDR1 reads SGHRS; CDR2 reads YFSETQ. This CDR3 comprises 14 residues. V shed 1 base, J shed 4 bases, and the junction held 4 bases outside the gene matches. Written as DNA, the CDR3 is TGCGCCAGCAGCTTGTCCCAGGGGGGCACTGAAGCTTTCTTT. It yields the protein CASSLSQGGTEAFF.

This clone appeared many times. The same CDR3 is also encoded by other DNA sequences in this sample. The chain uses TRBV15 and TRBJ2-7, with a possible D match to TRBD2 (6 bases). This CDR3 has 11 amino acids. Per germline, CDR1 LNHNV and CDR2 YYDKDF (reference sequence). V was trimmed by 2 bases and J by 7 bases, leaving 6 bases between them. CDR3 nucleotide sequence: TGTGCCACCAGCAGACTAGCGGAGCAGTACTTC. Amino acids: CATSRLAEQYF.

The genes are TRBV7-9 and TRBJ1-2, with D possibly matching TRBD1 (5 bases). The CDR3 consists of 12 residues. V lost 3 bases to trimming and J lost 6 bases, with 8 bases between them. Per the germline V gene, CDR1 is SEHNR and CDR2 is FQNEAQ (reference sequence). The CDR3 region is CASSFSRDGYTF. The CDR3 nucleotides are TGTGCCAGCAGCTTCAGCAGGGATGGCTACACCTTC.

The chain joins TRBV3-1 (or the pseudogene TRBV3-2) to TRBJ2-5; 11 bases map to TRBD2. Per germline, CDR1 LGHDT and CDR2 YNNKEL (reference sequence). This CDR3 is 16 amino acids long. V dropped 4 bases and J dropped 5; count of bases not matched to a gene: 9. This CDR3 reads CASSRRVAGGRETQYF. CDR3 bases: TGTGCCAGCAGCCGTCGGGTAGCGGGAGGGCGGGAGACCCAGTACTTC.

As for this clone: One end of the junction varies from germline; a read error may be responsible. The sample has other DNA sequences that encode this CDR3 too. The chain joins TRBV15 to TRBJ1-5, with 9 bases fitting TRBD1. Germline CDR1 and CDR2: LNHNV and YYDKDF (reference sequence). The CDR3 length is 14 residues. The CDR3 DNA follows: TGTGCCACAAGCAGGGACAGGGGCAATCAGCCCCAGCATTTT. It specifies CATSRDRGNQPQHF.